These 26 T cell receptor beta chains were all obtained from the same sample, sequenced in a study of CD8+ T cells in alopecia areata. Extraction of RNA preceded its reverse transcription into cDNA, which served as the sequencing template. Sequencing was performed with immunoSEQ multiplex PCR; in TCRdb, only in-frame clones are kept and a portion is missing. The sample yields around 290,000 clones, without any singletons. Markers including CD4, CD8alpha, NKG2D and NKG2ACE guided sorting of pooled cutaneous lymph node cells. Input material: CD4+ T cells sorted from a lymph node. These receptors were taken from a C3H/HeJ mouse with alopecia areata. The strain is characterized by the MHC haplotype H2-k.

Note on this clone: Gene names and germline match the mouse. Coverage ceases 4 residues before the CDR3 finishes, and the germline J gene fills in the end. The V gene is TRBV13-3, the J gene TRBJ1-2, with D possibly matching TRBD1 (5 bases). Germline assignment: CDR1 NNHDY and CDR2 SYVADS. CDR3 length: 13 amino acids. V shed 1 base and J shed 4 bases, with 8 bases lying between them. CDR3 bases read: TGTGCCAGCAGTGATTCAGGGAGCTCC. This sequence encodes CASSDSGSS. The whole CDR3 sequence is CASSDSGSSDYTF.

This clone was detected only a few times. All gene names here are mouse names. The sequence runs out 4 residues before the end of the CDR3; the remainder is reconstructed from the germline J gene. The genes are TRBV19 and TRBJ2-3; TRBD2 matches at 8 bases. CDR1 FNHDT and CDR2 SITEND come from the germline V gene (reference sequence). The J segment lost 2 bases and the V segment lost 5 bases, leaving 7 bases of the junction unmatched. The CDR3 runs to 15 residues. CDR3 sequence: CASSLPWGVAETLYF. Partial CDR3 DNA: TGTGCCAGCAGCCTCCCCTGGGGGGTTGCAGAA.

A word on this clone: Each gene name is a mouse one. The sequence runs out 3 residues before the end of the CDR3; the remainder is reconstructed from the germline J gene. The rearrangement joins TRBV13-1 to TRBJ1-6; 8 bases are shared with TRBD1. TRBJ1-6 is labeled an ORF, and its function is uncertain. Trimming at V came to 0 bases and at J to 6 bases, leaving 8 bases not matched to a gene. CDR3 length: 17 residues. CDR1 NSHNY and CDR2 SYGAGN come from the germline V gene. The part of the CDR3 DNA that was read is TGTGCCAGCAGTGATGCCGCAGGGGGCGCTCTTAATTCGCCC. Protein product: CASSDAAGGALNSP. The full CDR3 sequence reads CASSDAAGGALNSPLYF.

About this clone itself: Gene names denote mouse genes. The read falls 4 residues short of the CDR3 end, and the missing part is taken from the germline J gene. Distinct nucleotide sequences in the sample also encode this CDR3. The rearrangement joins TRBV19 to TRBJ2-2; no clear D gene. The germline V and J ends were trimmed by 3 bases and 1 base, with 4 bases remaining between them. The CDR3 has 13 amino acids. Germline loops: CDR1 FNHDT, CDR2 SITEND (reference sequence). The DNA read from the CDR3 is TGTGCCAGCAGTACAGGAAACACCGGG. This codes for CASSTGNTG. The whole CDR3 protein is CASSTGNTGQLYF.

This clone was counted only a few times. The gene names given are mouse names. Read sequence stops 4 residues before the CDR3 end, and the germline J gene provides the missing end. The rearrangement links TRBV19 to TRBJ2-1, with TRBD1 identical over 8 bases. With V trimmed by 2 bases and J by 2 bases, 3 bases remained unmatched. This CDR3 is 15 amino acids long. The germline gives CDR1 FNHDT, CDR2 SITEND (reference sequence). The CDR3 bases that were read are TGTGCCAGCAGTATTCGACAGGGGTACTATGCT. Translated, it gives CASSIRQGYYA. The full CDR3 is CASSIRQGYYAEQFF.

Comment on this clone: Gene names and germline match the mouse. CDR3 sequence: CAWSWWGAQDTQYF. The part of the CDR3 DNA that was read is TGTGCCTGGAGTTGGTGGGGGGCCCAAGAC. This rearrangement joins TRBV31 to TRBJ2-5; possible D gene TRBD2, 7 bases. The read comes to an end 4 residues before the CDR3 does, leaving the germline J gene to fill in the end. From germline, CDR1 is GKSSPN and CDR2 SITVG. The ends were cut back, 2 bases at V and 2 bases at J, with 11 bases in the middle. This CDR3 region has 14 residues.

The sample holds many counts of this clone. Each gene name is a mouse one. The DNA ends 3 residues before the CDR3 does, and the rest of the CDR3 is filled in from the germline J gene. The chain links TRBV3 to TRBJ1-6; 7 bases align to TRBD1. TRBJ1-6 is assigned to the ORF class and has an uncertain function. After removal of 1 base from V and 0 bases from J, the junction contained 3 bases not matched to a gene. This CDR3 contains 17 residues. The V gene's germline CDR1 is SNHLY and CDR2 FYNGKV (reference sequence). The CDR3 reads CASSLEGQYSYNSPLYF. The DNA read from the CDR3 is TGTGCCAGCAGCTTAGAGGGACAGTATTCCTATAATTCGCCC.

This clone has more than one count but fewer than ten. Gene labels here are mouse ones. The CDR3 is cut off 4 residues early in the read; its end comes from the germline J gene. V gene TRBV5 combines with J gene TRBJ2-4; D is perhaps TRBD2 (5 bases). Germline CDR1 and CDR2: LGHNA and YNLKQL (reference sequence). The CDR3 extends over 13 amino acids. CDR3 bases read: TGTGCCAGCAGCCAAGATGGGGAAAAC. Its protein product is CASSQDGEN. Given in full, the CDR3 is CASSQDGENTLYF.

Comment on this clone: Here the gene names and germline are mouse. With the read ending 4 residues before the CDR3 end, the germline J gene is used to fill in that end. This sequence joins TRBV13-2 and TRBJ2-4, with 7 bases lining up with TRBD2. The J segment lost 2 bases and the V segment lost 0 bases, leaving 3 bases of the junction unmatched. Looked up from germline, CDR1 is NNHNN and CDR2 is SYGAGS (reference sequence). The CDR3 runs 15 residues. The CDR3 spells CASGDELGIQNTLYF. The part of the CDR3 DNA that was read is TGTGCCAGCGGTGATGAACTGGGGATTCAAAAC.

With regard to this clone: Genes here carry mouse names. This CDR3 reads CAWSLGGFNQDTQYF. Partial CDR3 DNA: TGTGCCTGGAGTCTAGGGGGTTTTAACCAAGAC. V gene TRBV31 combines with J gene TRBJ2-5, with a tentative D call TRBD1 (6 bases). The observed sequence ends 4 residues before the CDR3 terminus, with the missing tail filled in from the germline J gene. The CDR3 covers 15 residues. Germline lookup yields CDR1 GKSSPN and CDR2 SITVG. Trimming removed 0 bases at V and 0 bases at J, with 10 bases between.

This clone was found a few times. Gene names and germline match the mouse. The CDR3 end falls 4 residues outside the read, so it is completed with the germline J gene. The rearrangement links TRBV29 to TRBJ2-2, with TRBD1 matching over 8 bases. The CDR3 has 14 amino acids. Germline V gene data show CDR1 as MSHET and CDR2 as SYDVDS. CDR3 bases read: TGTGCGAGCGAGCAGGGGGCGGACACCGGG. Translated: CASEQGADTG. The whole CDR3 reads CASEQGADTGQLYF.

This clone occurred a few times. Here the gene names and germline are mouse. The read stops 4 residues short of the end of the CDR3; the missing end is completed from the germline J gene. The chain combines TRBV13-1 with TRBJ2-5; D is possibly TRBD2 (6 bases). Germline V lookup: CDR1 NSHNY, CDR2 SYGAGN. There are 13 residues in the CDR3. Trimming took off 5 bases at V and 0 bases at J, with 7 bases between the two ends. The CDR3 sequence: CASRGLNQDTQYF. Partial CDR3 DNA: TGTGCCAGCAGGGGACTTAACCAAGAC.

A remark on this clone: The listed genes are named as in mouse. This CDR3 is CAWGGAREVFF. The covered CDR3 bases are TGTGCCTGGGGGGGGGCGCGA. The chain couples TRBV31 to TRBJ1-1; D possibly corresponds to TRBD1 (6 bases). The CDR3 goes on 4 residues after the read ends, and that part is filled in from the germline J gene. CDR1 is GKSSPN and CDR2 is SITVG in the germline V gene. The CDR3 consists of 11 residues. The full variable domain, completed using reference TRBV31 and TRBJ1-1, is AQTIHQWPVAEIKAVGSPLSLGCTIKGKSSPNLYWYWQATGGTLQQLFYSITVGQVESVVQLNLSASRPKDDQFILSTEKLLLSHSGFYLCAWGGAREVFFGKGTRLTVV.

In its sample, this clone was seen a few times. The listed genes are named as in mouse. The sequence runs out 4 residues before the end of the CDR3; the remainder is reconstructed from the germline J gene. Different DNA sequences within this sample yield the same CDR3. The genes are TRBV13-2 and TRBJ1-1; D unresolved. CDR1 is NNHNN, CDR2 SYGAGS, per germline (reference sequence). Trimming cost V 1 base and J 0 bases, with 4 bases left between them. The CDR3 consists of 13 residues. CDR3 sequence reads: CASGDPQNTEVFF. The part of the CDR3 DNA that was read is TGTGCCAGCGGTGATCCGCAGAACACA.

With regard to this clone: Genes here carry mouse names. The CDR3 is cut off 4 residues early in the read; its end comes from the germline J gene. The chain uses TRBV5 and TRBJ2-5, with D tentatively TRBD1 (5 bases). CDR3 length: 15 residues. Germline V CDR1 and CDR2: LGHNA, YNLKQL (reference sequence). V lost 0 bases, J lost 2 bases, and 9 bases lay in between. CDR3 sequence: CASSQDRRVQDTQYF. The sequenced part of the CDR3 DNA is TGTGCCAGCAGCCAAGATCGCAGGGTCCAAGAC.

This clone was detected a few times. A much larger clone lies a single base off, so this may be a read error. Here the gene names and germline are mouse. The CDR3 end lies 4 residues beyond the end of the read and is filled in from the germline J gene. The genes are TRBV13-3 and TRBJ2-7; 11 positions agree with TRBD1. The V gene's germline CDR1 is NNHDY and CDR2 SYVADS. J gave up 3 bases and V 4 bases, and 3 bases lay outside the gene matches. This CDR3 has 14 amino acids. CDR3 DNA, as far as it was read: TGTGCCAGCAGTCGGGACAGGGGGGGCTAT. Its protein is CASSRDRGGY. The whole CDR3 reads CASSRDRGGYEQYF.

Note on this clone: The genes and germline here are from mouse. The covered CDR3 bases are TGTGCTAGCAGTTCCCTTACTGGGGGGAACTATGCT. It translates to CASSSLTGGNYA. From start to end, the CDR3 is CASSSLTGGNYAEQFF. The chain has TRBV17 and TRBJ2-1, with 9 bases aligning to TRBD2. The read ends 4 residues shy of where the CDR3 ends; the end is completed using the germline J gene. The CDR3 is made up of 16 amino acids. The germline V gene encodes CDR1 MNHDT and CDR2 YYDKIL. V lost 5 bases to trimming and J lost 1 base; unmatched junction nucleotides: 6.

With regard to this clone: Genes here carry mouse names. The CDR3 end is not reached by the read, which stops 4 residues before it; the germline J gene fills it in. The chain uses TRBV31 and TRBJ1-2; tentatively, D is TRBD1 (5 bases). The CDR3 covers 12 residues. Germline V gene lookup returns CDR1 GKSSPN and CDR2 SITVG. The DNA read from the CDR3 is TGTGCCTGGAGTCTAGTGGGGGAC. Encoded protein: CAWSLVGD. The entire CDR3 is CAWSLVGDDYTF.

This clone was counted a few times. Germline and genes here are mouse. The read finishes 4 residues shy of the CDR3 end, and the germline J gene is used to complete it. Other DNA sequences in the same sample also yield this CDR3. This chain uses TRBV1 with TRBJ2-1, with 7 bases matching TRBD1. The CDR3 spans 15 residues. V lost 0 bases to trimming and J lost 6 bases; unmatched junction nucleotides: 5. Germline V gene data show CDR1 as NSQYPW and CDR2 as LRSPGD (reference sequence). This CDR3 is CTCSADRGLGAEQFF. The covered CDR3 bases are TGCACCTGCAGTGCAGACAGGGGGTTGGGTGCT.

On this clone: Gene names and germline refer to mouse. The CDR3 extends 4 residues past the end of the read, so its final part is completed from the germline J gene. This chain uses TRBV13-1 with TRBJ2-7; 10 bases fit TRBD2. Germline CDR1 and CDR2: NSHNY and SYGAGN. The CDR3 has 14 amino acids. V dropped 4 bases and J dropped 2; count of bases not matched to a gene: 3. CDR3 in amino acids: CASSLLGGAYEQYF. The part of the CDR3 DNA that was read is TGTGCCAGCAGTTTACTGGGGGGGGCCTAT.

On this clone: Genes and germline come from the mouse. The DNA ends 4 residues before the CDR3 does, and the rest of the CDR3 is filled in from the germline J gene. Other DNA sequences from this sample encode an identical CDR3 as well. V and J are TRBV13-2 and TRBJ1-1, with D perhaps matching TRBD1 (5 bases). This CDR3 is built from 12 residues. The germline V gene encodes CDR1 NNHNN and CDR2 SYGAGS (reference sequence). The sequenced CDR3 bases are TGTGCCAGCGGTGAGCAGGGAGCA. Amino acid sequence: CASGEQGA. The CDR3 reads in full as CASGEQGAEVFF.

As concerns this clone: Gene names are mouse gene names. The read ends 3 residues shy of where the CDR3 ends; the end is completed using the germline J gene. V and J are TRBV31 and TRBJ1-6, with TRBD1 matching 7 bases. TRBJ1-6 is an open reading frame, and its role is uncertain. CDR1 is GKSSPN and CDR2 is SITVG in the germline V gene. With 1 base clipped from V and 3 bases from J, the junction kept 0 bases outside the gene matches. The CDR3 loop spans 14 amino acids. CDR3 sequence reads: CAWSRDSYNSPLYF. The sequenced part of the CDR3 DNA is TGTGCCTGGAGTCGGGACAGCTATAATTCGCCC.

About this clone itself: The gene symbols are mouse symbols. With the read ending 4 residues before the CDR3 end, the germline J gene is used to fill in that end. The chain couples TRBV13-1 to TRBJ1-1; D is uncertain. Between the trimmed V and J ends, which lost 6 bases and 0 bases, there was a span of 12 bases. The CDR3 consists of 14 residues. Germline CDR1 reads NSHNY; CDR2 reads SYGAGN. This CDR3 reads CASTFDTSNTEVFF. The CDR3 bases that were read are TGTGCCAGCACCTTCGACACATCAAACACA.

This clone was counted only a few times. All gene names here are mouse names. The read comes to an end 4 residues before the CDR3 does, leaving the germline J gene to fill in the end. The rearrangement uses TRBV13-3 and TRBJ1-2, with TRBD1 as a possible D gene (5 bases). The CDR3 totals 15 residues. Germline CDR1 NNHDY, CDR2 SYVADS. Deletions cut 5 bases from V and 0 bases from J, with 14 bases between. CDR3 loop: CASRAPRGANSDYTF. Incomplete CDR3 DNA: TGTGCCAGCAGGGCCCCCCGGGGGGCAAACTCC.

Points on this clone: Gene names denote mouse genes. CDR3 DNA, as far as it was read: TGTGCCAGCACTGGGGACAGGGGCTATGCT. The encoded protein is CASTGDRGYA. In full, the CDR3 is CASTGDRGYAEQFF. The gene calls are TRBV13-1 and TRBJ2-1, with 10 bases fitting TRBD1. The read stops 4 residues short of the end of the CDR3; the missing end is completed from the germline J gene. Germline trimming cut 6 bases from V and 3 bases from J; bases unmatched to any gene: 3. The CDR3 sequence is 14 residues long. Germline V gene data show CDR1 as NSHNY and CDR2 as SYGAGN.

With regard to this clone: Mouse gene names and germline throughout. The CDR3 end lies 4 residues beyond the end of the read and is filled in from the germline J gene. The same CDR3 also results from other DNA sequences found in this sample. This chain connects TRBV31 to TRBJ2-7; tentatively, D is TRBD2 (6 bases). Germline V CDR1 and CDR2: GKSSPN, SITVG. Trimming removed 0 bases at V and 0 bases at J, with 9 bases between. This CDR3 is built from 14 residues. CDR3 residues: CAWSLWGSSYEQYF. The covered CDR3 bases are TGTGCCTGGAGTCTCTGGGGAAGCTCCTAT.